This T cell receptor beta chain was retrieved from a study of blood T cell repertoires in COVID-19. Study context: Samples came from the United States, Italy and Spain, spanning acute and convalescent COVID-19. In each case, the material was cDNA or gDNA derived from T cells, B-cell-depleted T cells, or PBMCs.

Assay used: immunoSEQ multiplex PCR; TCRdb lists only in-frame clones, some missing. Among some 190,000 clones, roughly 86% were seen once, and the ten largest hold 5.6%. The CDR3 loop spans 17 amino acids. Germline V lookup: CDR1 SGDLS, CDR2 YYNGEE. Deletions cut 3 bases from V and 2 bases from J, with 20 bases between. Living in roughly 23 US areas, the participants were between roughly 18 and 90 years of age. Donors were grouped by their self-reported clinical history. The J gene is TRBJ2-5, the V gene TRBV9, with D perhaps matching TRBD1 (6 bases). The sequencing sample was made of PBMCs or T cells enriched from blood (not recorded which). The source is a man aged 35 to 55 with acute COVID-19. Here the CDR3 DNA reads TGTGCCAGCAGCGAGTCTATAGGGGGTAGTCGTCAAGAGACCCAGTACTTC. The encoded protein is CASSESIGGSRQETQYF.